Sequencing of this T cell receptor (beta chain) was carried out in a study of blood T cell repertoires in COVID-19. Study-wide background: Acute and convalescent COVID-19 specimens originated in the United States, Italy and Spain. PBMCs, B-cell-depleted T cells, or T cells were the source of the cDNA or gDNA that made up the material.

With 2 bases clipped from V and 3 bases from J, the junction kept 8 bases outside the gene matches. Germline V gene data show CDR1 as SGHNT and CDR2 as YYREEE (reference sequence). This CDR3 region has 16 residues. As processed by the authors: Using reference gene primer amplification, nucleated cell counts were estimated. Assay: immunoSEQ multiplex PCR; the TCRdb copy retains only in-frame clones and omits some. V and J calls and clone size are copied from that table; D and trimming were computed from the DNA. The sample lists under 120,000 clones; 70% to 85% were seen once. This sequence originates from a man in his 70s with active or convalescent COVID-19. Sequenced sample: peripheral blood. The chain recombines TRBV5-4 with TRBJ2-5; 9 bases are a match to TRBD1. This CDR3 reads CASSFVTGTGKETQYF. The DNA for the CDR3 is TGTGCCAGCAGCTTCGTTACCGGGACAGGGAAAGAGACCCAGTACTTC.